The present T cell receptor (beta chain) was sequenced within a study of identical twins. TCRdb analysed the 5' RACE reads with MiXCR anew, one entry per CDR3 protein. The table has roughly 280,000 distinct CDR3 sequences, more than 8% seen once. The table lists this clonotype with many counts. Trimming pared 6 bases from V and 3 bases from J, leaving 15 bases between. The CDR3 spans 13 residues. Germline assignment: CDR1 SQVTM and CDR2 ANQGSEA. The sample was also reused in another study, on yellow fever vaccine responses in identical twins.

This clonotype originated in a young woman in good health. The specimen was CD8+ T cells sorted from blood. The chain combines TRBV29-1 with TRBJ2-7; perhaps D is TRBD1 or TRBD2 (6 bases each). CDR3: CSVLLRGHYEQYF. CDR3 sequence (DNA): TGCAGCGTACTGCTCCGGGGGCACTACGAGCAGTACTTC.